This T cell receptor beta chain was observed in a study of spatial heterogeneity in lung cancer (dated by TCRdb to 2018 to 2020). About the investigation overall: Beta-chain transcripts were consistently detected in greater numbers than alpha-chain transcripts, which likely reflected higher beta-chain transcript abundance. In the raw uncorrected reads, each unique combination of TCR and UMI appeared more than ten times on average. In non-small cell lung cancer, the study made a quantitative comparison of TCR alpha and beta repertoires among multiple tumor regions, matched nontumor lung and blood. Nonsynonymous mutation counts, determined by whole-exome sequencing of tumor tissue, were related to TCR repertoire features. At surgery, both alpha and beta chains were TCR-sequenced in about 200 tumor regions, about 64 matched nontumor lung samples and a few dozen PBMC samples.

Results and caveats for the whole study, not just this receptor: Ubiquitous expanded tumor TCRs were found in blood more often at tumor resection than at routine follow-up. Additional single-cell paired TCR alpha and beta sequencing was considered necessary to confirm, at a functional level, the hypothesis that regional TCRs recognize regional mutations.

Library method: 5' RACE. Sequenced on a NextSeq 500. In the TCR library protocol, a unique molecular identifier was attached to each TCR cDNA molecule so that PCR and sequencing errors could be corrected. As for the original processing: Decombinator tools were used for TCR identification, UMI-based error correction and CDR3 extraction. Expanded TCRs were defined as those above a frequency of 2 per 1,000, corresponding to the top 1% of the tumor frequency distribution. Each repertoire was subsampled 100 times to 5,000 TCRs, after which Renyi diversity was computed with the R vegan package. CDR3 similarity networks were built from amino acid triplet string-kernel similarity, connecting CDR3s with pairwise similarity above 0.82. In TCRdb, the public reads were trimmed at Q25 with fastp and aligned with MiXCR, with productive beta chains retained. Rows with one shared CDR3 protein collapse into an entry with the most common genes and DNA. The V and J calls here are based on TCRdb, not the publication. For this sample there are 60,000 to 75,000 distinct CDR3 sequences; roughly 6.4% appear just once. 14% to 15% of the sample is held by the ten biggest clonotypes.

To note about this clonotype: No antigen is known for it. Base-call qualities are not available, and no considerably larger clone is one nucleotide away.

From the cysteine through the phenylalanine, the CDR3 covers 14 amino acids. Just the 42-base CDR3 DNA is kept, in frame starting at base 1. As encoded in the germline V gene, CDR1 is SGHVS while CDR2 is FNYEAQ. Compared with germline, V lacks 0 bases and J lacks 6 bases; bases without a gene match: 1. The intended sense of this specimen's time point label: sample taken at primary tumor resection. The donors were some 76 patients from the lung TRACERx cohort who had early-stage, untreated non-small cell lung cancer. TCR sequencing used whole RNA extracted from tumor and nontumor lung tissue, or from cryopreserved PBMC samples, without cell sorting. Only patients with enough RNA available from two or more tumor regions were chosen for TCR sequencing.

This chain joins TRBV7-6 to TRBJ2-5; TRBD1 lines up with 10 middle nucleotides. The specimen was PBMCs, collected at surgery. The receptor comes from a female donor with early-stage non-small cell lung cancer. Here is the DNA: TGTGCCAGCAGCTTAGCGACAGGGGGCCAGACCCAGTACTTC. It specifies CASSLATGGQTQYF. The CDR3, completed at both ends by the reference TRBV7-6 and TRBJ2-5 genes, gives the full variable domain GAGVSQSPRYKVTKRGQDVALRCDPISGHVSLYWYRQALGQGPEFLTYFNYEAQQDKSGLPNDRFSAERPEGSISTLTIQRTEQRDSAMYRCASSLATGGQTQYFGPGTRLLVL.